One and the same sample provided the 27 T cell receptor beta chains below, sequenced in a study of blood T cell repertoires in COVID-19. Libraries were prepared by immunoSEQ multiplex PCR; TCRdb keeps only in-frame clonotypes and omits some of them. The sample includes 70,000 to 90,000 clones, approximately 86% of them seen just once. Sequenced: peripheral blood. Receptor source: a man aged 50 or older with acute or convalescent COVID-19.

This clone appeared a single time. V usage is TRBV11-2 and J usage is TRBJ1-5, with TRBD1 as a possible D gene (5 bases). V was trimmed by 3 bases and J by 5 bases, leaving 8 bases between them. Germline V gene sequence: CDR1 SGHAT, CDR2 FQNNGV. This CDR3 comprises 13 residues. CDR3 DNA: TGTGCCAGCAGCTTGACAGACGATCAGCCCCAGCATTTT. This codes for CASSLTDDQPQHF. The full variable domain, completed using reference TRBV11-2 and TRBJ1-5, is EAGVAQSPRYKIIEKRQSVAFWCNPISGHATLYWYQQILGQGPKLLIQFQNNGVVDDSQLPKDRFSAERLKGVDSTLKIQPAKLEDSAVYLCASSLTDDQPQHFGDGTRLSIL.

The rearrangement uses TRBV18 and TRBJ1-5; weak D call: TRBD1 (5 bases). Trimming cost V 3 bases and J 2 bases, with 8 bases left between them. Germline V gene lookup returns CDR1 KGHSH and CDR2 LQKENI. The CDR3 runs to 14 residues. In DNA form, the CDR3 reads TGTGCCAGCTCACCGGAACAGGGCAATCAGCCCCAGCATTTT. This gives the protein CASSPEQGNQPQHF. Looking up the rest from reference TRBV18 and TRBJ1-5 gives the full variable domain: NAGVMQNPRHLVRRRGQEARLRCSPMKGHSHVYWYRQLPEEGLKFMVYLQKENIIDESGMPKERFSAEFPKEGPSILRIQQVVRGDSAAYFCASSPEQGNQPQHFGDGTRLSIL.

The chain has TRBV15 and TRBJ1-1; 8 bases agree with TRBD1. Trimming took 3 bases from V and 4 from J; bases not matched to a gene: 4. The CDR3 spans 14 residues. In germline, CDR1 is LNHNV, CDR2 YYDKDF (reference sequence). CDR3 loop: CATSSNTGGTEAFF. As DNA, the CDR3 is TGTGCCACCAGCAGCAATACAGGGGGCACTGAAGCTTTCTTT. Full variable domain (remainder filled in from reference TRBV15 and TRBJ1-1): DAMVIQNPRYQVTQFGKPVTLSCSQTLNHNVMYWYQQKSSQAPKLLFHYYDKDFNNEADTPDNFQSRRPNTSFCFLDIRSPGLGDTAMYLCATSSNTGGTEAFFGQGTRLTVV.

J is TRBJ1-2 and V is TRBV11-2; tentatively, D is TRBD1 (6 bases). Germline loops: CDR1 SGHAT, CDR2 FQNNGV. V was pared by 0 bases and J by 6 bases, with 14 bases between. The CDR3 is 15 amino acids. The CDR3 here is CASSLEVTGVDGYTF. In DNA form, the CDR3 reads TGTGCCAGCAGCTTAGAGGTGACAGGCGTCGATGGCTACACCTTC.

The chain employs TRBV19 and TRBJ1-4, with 11 bases matching TRBD1. Germline values: CDR1 LNHDA, CDR2 SQIVND (reference sequence). The length of the CDR3 is 15 residues. V was clipped by 7 bases and J by 7 bases; unmatched bases: 8. In DNA, the CDR3 is TGTGCCAGTATGACGCCCGGGACAGGGGGTGAAAAACTGTTTTTT. Its protein is CASMTPGTGGEKLFF.

The chain has TRBV15 and TRBJ2-5; 7 nucleotides line up with TRBD1. This CDR3 has 14 amino acids. Trimming cost V 8 bases and J 2 bases; bases outside gene matches: 8. Germline CDR1 and CDR2: LNHNV and YYDKDF (reference sequence). This chain's CDR3 is CATQTGKLQETQYF. The CDR3 coding sequence is TGTGCCACCCAGACAGGGAAGTTACAAGAGACCCAGTACTTC.

The J gene is TRBJ2-3, the V gene TRBV7-2; D is perhaps TRBD2 (6 bases). CDR1 and CDR2 from the germline V gene are SGHTA and FQGNSA. The V end was cut by 1 base, the J end by 4 bases, with 18 bases between. The CDR3 loop spans 17 amino acids. The CDR3 nucleotides are TGTGCCAGCAGCTTAGTAGGCCCGCGGCGGGGAGCAGATACGCAGTATTTT. This codes for CASSLVGPRRGADTQYF. The complete variable domain, with remaining parts taken from reference TRBV7-2 and TRBJ2-3, reads GAGVSQSPSNKVTEKGKDVELRCDPISGHTALYWYRQSLGQGLEFLIYFQGNSAPDKSGLPSDRFSAERTGGSVSTLTIQRTQQEDSAVYLCASSLVGPRRGADTQYFGPGTRLTVL.

This chain joins TRBV11-2 and TRBJ1-2, with TRBD1 matching 10 bases. Looked up from germline, CDR1 is SGHAT and CDR2 is FQNNGV. The CDR3 loop spans 16 amino acids. With 1 base clipped from V and 3 bases from J, the junction kept 5 bases outside the gene matches. The CDR3 region has the DNA TGTGCCAGCAGCTTAGTGGGGACAGGGGTAGACTATGGCTACACCTTC. This encodes CASSLVGTGVDYGYTF.

The chain employs TRBV12-3 or TRBV12-4 and TRBJ1-4; possibly TRBD1 for D (6 bases). V was clipped by 5 bases and J by 10 bases, with 11 bases between them. The CDR3 length is 12 residues. CDR3 in DNA: TGTGCCAGCAGTCAGGGGAGAGGAAAACTGTTTTTT. It is translated as CASSQGRGKLFF.

In this sample, this clone turned up a few times. V and J are TRBV30 and TRBJ2-2, with D perhaps TRBD1 (6 bases). The CDR3 is 13 amino acids. Trimming pared 0 bases from V and 6 bases from J, leaving 8 bases between. Germline assignment: CDR1 GTSNPN and CDR2 SVGIG (reference sequence). This CDR3 reads CAWSVGGAGELFF. CDR3 sequence (DNA): TGTGCCTGGAGTGTAGGGGGTGCCGGGGAGCTGTTTTTT.

This chain links TRBV19 with TRBJ1-5, with D unclear. The germline V and J ends were trimmed by 6 bases and 0 bases, with 9 bases remaining between them. The CDR3 spans 14 residues. CDR1 and CDR2 from the germline V gene are LNHDA and SQIVND (reference sequence). The CDR3 loop is CASRAEASNQPQHF. The CDR3 DNA reads as TGTGCCAGTAGAGCGGAAGCTAGCAATCAGCCCCAGCATTTT.

V is TRBV19 and J is TRBJ2-2, with 7 bases lining up with TRBD1. Germline assignment: CDR1 LNHDA and CDR2 SQIVND (reference sequence). This CDR3 region has 15 residues. With 5 bases clipped from V and 3 bases from J, the junction kept 6 bases outside the gene matches. The CDR3 protein is CASSWAGGDTGELFF. CDR3 DNA sequence: TGTGCCAGTAGTTGGGCAGGGGGTGACACCGGGGAGCTGTTTTTT.

The chain joins TRBV6-1 to TRBJ1-2, with D unresolved. CDR3 size: 17 residues. V was clipped by 2 bases and J by 0 bases, with 16 bases between them. From germline, CDR1 is MNHNS and CDR2 SASEGT. The CDR3 loop is CASSEPAGGKANYGYTF. For the CDR3, the DNA is TGTGCCAGCAGTGAACCCGCAGGAGGGAAAGCTAACTATGGCTACACCTTC.

J is TRBJ2-3 and V is TRBV10-3, with 13 bases identical to TRBD2. The J segment lost 0 bases and the V segment lost 4 bases, leaving 4 bases of the junction unmatched. Germline loops: CDR1 ENHRY, CDR2 SYGVKD. This CDR3 has 17 residues. This CDR3 is CAISGTSGGPSTDTQYF. The CDR3 coding sequence is TGTGCCATCAGTGGGACTAGCGGGGGACCCAGCACAGATACGCAGTATTTT.

J is TRBJ2-2 and V is TRBV25-1; possibly TRBD2 for D (6 bases). There are 15 residues in the CDR3. V gave up 4 bases and J gave up 5 bases, with 14 bases separating them. From germline, CDR1 is MGHDK and CDR2 SYGVNS. In DNA form, the CDR3 reads TGTGCCAGCAGTGGCCTCGGGAGAGGGACCGGGGAGCTGTTTTTT. Translated, it gives CASSGLGRGTGELFF.

The chain has TRBV29-1 and TRBJ1-6, with 10 bases that match TRBD1. With V trimmed by 4 bases and J by 8 bases, 2 bases remained unmatched. Looked up from germline, CDR1 is SQVTM and CDR2 is ANQGSEA. The CDR3 runs 13 residues. The CDR3 loop reads CSVGGTGDSPLHF. The CDR3 bases are TGCAGCGTTGGAGGGACAGGGGATTCACCCCTCCACTTT.

Turning to this clone: Distinct nucleotide sequences in the sample also encode this CDR3. The CDR3 DNA follows: TGCGCCAGCAGCTTGGGACAAAACTATGGCTACACCTTC. This translates into CASSLGQNYGYTF. The rearrangement links TRBV5-1 to TRBJ1-2, with D unresolved. Trimming cost V 0 bases and J 2 bases, with 5 bases left between them. There are 13 residues in the CDR3. Germline CDR1 is SGHRS and CDR2 is YFSETQ.

This chain connects TRBV27 to TRBJ2-7, with TRBD1 matching over 8 bases. Per germline, CDR1 MNHEY and CDR2 SMNVEV (reference sequence). This CDR3 contains 13 residues. Trimming at V came to 6 bases and at J to 2 bases, leaving 3 bases not matched to a gene. In DNA, the CDR3 is TGTGCCAGCAGGGGACAGGCAACCTACGAGCAGTACTTC. Protein product: CASRGQATYEQYF.

The chain recombines TRBV7-3 with TRBJ1-6, with a tentative D call TRBD1 (6 bases). Germline V gene lookup returns CDR1 SGHTA and CDR2 FQGTGA. This CDR3 contains 15 residues. The V end lost 1 base, the J end lost 9 bases, and 13 bases lay between the germline ends. CDR3 amino acids: CASSLKTGSFSPLHF. For the CDR3, the DNA is TGTGCCAGCAGCTTAAAAACAGGGAGTTTTTCACCCCTCCACTTT.

The chain combines TRBV5-5 with TRBJ2-7; 8 bases are shared with TRBD1. Trimming removed 0 bases from V and 4 bases from J; junction bases left unmatched: 6. CDR3 length: 15 residues. Per germline, CDR1 SGHKS and CDR2 YYEKEE (reference sequence). CDR3 nucleotides: TGTGCCAGCAGCTTGGACCCAGGGGGCTTTTACGAGCAGTACTTC. Protein product: CASSLDPGGFYEQYF.

This rearrangement joins TRBV2 to TRBJ1-3; 7 bases align to TRBD1. Per germline, CDR1 SNHLY and CDR2 FYNNEI. J lost 3 bases, V lost 9 bases, and 5 bases had no gene match. This CDR3 is built from 13 residues. Here the CDR3 reads CARAWDSGNTIYF. The CDR3 DNA is TGTGCCAGAGCTTGGGACAGTGGAAACACCATATATTTT.

The chain combines TRBV9 with TRBJ2-6; TRBD1 is a possible D gene (5 bases). The V and J ends lost 3 bases and 1 base respectively, with 14 bases between them. The CDR3 loop spans 17 amino acids. CDR1 is SGDLS and CDR2 is YYNGEE in the germline V gene. CDR3 amino acids: CASSGMFQGSGANVLTF. CDR3 nucleotides: TGTGCCAGCAGCGGGATGTTCCAGGGTTCTGGGGCCAACGTCCTGACTTTC.

CDR3 sequence reads: CASQGVRGYTF. The CDR3 DNA sequence: TGTGCCAGCCAAGGGGTGAGGGGCTACACCTTC. The gene calls are TRBV27 and TRBJ1-2, with D perhaps TRBD1 (5 bases). V lost 8 bases and J 8 bases, leaving 12 bases between the germline ends. Germline-derived CDR1 and CDR2 are MNHEY and SMNVEV (reference sequence). The CDR3 is 11 amino acids.

The rearrangement joins TRBV6-4 to TRBJ2-3, with TRBD2 identical over 9 bases. V trimming: 1 base; J trimming: 5 bases; junction bases outside the gene matches: 4. The germline CDR1 and CDR2 sequences are MRHNA and SNTAGT. This CDR3 contains 15 residues. CDR3 bases: TGTGCCAGCAGTGACTATGCGGGGGGGCAAGATACGCAGTATTTT. It translates to CASSDYAGGQDTQYF.

The chain carries TRBV7-8 and TRBJ1-6; possibly TRBD1 for D (5 bases). This CDR3 spans 16 amino acids. CDR1 and CDR2 from the germline V gene are SGHVS and FQNEAQ. The ends were cut back, 2 bases at V and 6 bases at J, with 14 bases in the middle. The CDR3 is CASSLSSGRVNSPLHF. In nucleotides, the CDR3 is TGTGCCAGCAGCTTATCATCAGGGAGGGTTAATTCACCCCTCCACTTT.

The rearrangement links TRBV4-1 to TRBJ2-4; 8 bases are shared with TRBD2. The CDR3 sequence is 17 residues long. Germline V lookup: CDR1 MGHRA, CDR2 YSYEKL. With V trimmed by 1 base and J by 0 bases, 5 bases remained unmatched. The CDR3 protein is CASSQVLAGGAKNIQYF. CDR3 sequence (DNA): TGCGCCAGCAGCCAAGTGTTGGCGGGGGGAGCCAAAAACATTCAGTACTTC.

The rearrangement uses TRBV7-3 and TRBJ2-7; TRBD2 aligns across 10 bases. There are 13 residues in the CDR3. Germline loops: CDR1 SGHTA, CDR2 FQGTGA. V dropped 6 bases and J dropped 4; count of bases not matched to a gene: 3. The CDR3 DNA sequence: TGTGCCAGCAGTAATAGCGGGGGGTACGAGCAGTACTTC. This sequence encodes CASSNSGGYEQYF.